The clone carrying this T cell receptor (beta chain) was picked up a small number of times. In the authors' workflow: Nucleated cell counts were estimated from reference gene primer amplification. TCRdb keeps only in-frame clones here, not all; method: immunoSEQ multiplex PCR. That table gives V, J and clone size, and the DNA gave D and trimming. Of around 190,000 clones listed, under 85% are singletons. V lost 6 bases and J lost 9, with 12 bases in between. The length of the CDR3 is 12 residues. From germline, CDR1 is MNHEY and CDR2 SVGEGT. The sample belongs to a study of blood T cell repertoires in COVID-19.

Sample: peripheral blood. This sequence was found in a human donor in a cohort sampled during active COVID-19. The chain employs TRBV6-2 or TRBV6-3 and TRBJ1-5; D not certain. DNA for the CDR3: TGTGCCAGCAGCCTCCTGGGCCGGCCCCAGCATTTT. Translation: CASSLLGRPQHF.